The 18 T cell receptor beta chains presented below share a single source sample, sequenced in a study of cytomegalovirus exposure and HLA in healthy donors. A multiplex PCR was run with 60 Vbeta primers and 13 Jbeta primers. Assay used: immunoSEQ multiplex PCR; TCRdb lists only in-frame clones, some missing. The top ten hold about 4.4% of the sample, which has about 130,000 clones, roughly 78% seen once. The sequencing input was PBMCs. The receptor source for this set is a man aged 45-60 years in good health and CMV-seropositive.

The V gene is TRBV4-3, the J gene TRBJ2-1; 10 positions agree with TRBD2. The germline V gene has CDR1 LGHNA and CDR2 YSLEER. V was clipped by 1 base and J by 4 bases; unmatched bases: 4. This CDR3 is 16 amino acids long. The CDR3 loop reads CASSQGTSGKYNEQFF. CDR3 DNA: TGCGCCAGCAGCCAAGGTACTAGCGGGAAGTACAATGAGCAGTTCTTC.

The chain links TRBV14 to TRBJ2-7; 9 bases align to TRBD1. From germline, CDR1 is SGHDN and CDR2 FVKESK. V was clipped by 3 bases and J by 1 base; unmatched bases: 4. The CDR3 extends over 15 amino acids. Here the CDR3 reads CASSQNRGPSYEQYF. As DNA, the CDR3 is TGTGCCAGCAGCCAGAACAGGGGGCCTTCCTACGAGCAGTACTTC. The full variable domain, completed using reference TRBV14 and TRBJ2-7, is EAGVTQFPSHSVIEKGQTVTLRCDPISGHDNLYWYRRVMGKEIKFLLHFVKESKQDESGMPNNRFLAERTGGTYSTLKVQPAELEDSGVYFCASSQNRGPSYEQYFGPGTRLTVT.

V is TRBV4-1 and J is TRBJ1-2; D possibly corresponds to TRBD1 (6 bases). V gave up 1 base and J gave up 4 bases, with 10 bases separating them. The CDR3 is 14 amino acids. Germline V gene data show CDR1 as MGHRA and CDR2 as YSYEKL. The CDR3 DNA follows: TGCGCCAGCAGCCAAGTGGGGGCCCCCTATGGCTACACCTTC. This codes for CASSQVGAPYGYTF.

This rearrangement joins TRBV2 to TRBJ2-7, with 8 bases that match TRBD2. The CDR3 spans 18 residues. The V gene's germline CDR1 is SNHLY and CDR2 FYNNEI. Trimming took 3 bases from V and 2 from J; bases not matched to a gene: 15. The CDR3 sequence: CASSDFSLRPAGAYEQYF. DNA for the CDR3: TGTGCCAGCAGTGATTTTTCATTGCGGCCAGCGGGGGCCTACGAGCAGTACTTC.

The CDR3 protein is CASSPWGLLMNTEAFF. The CDR3 DNA reads TGCGCCAGCAGCCCCTGGGGGCTGCTTATGAACACTGAAGCTTTCTTT. The chain couples TRBV5-1 to TRBJ1-1; a weak D match, TRBD1 (6 bases). Trimming left V 4 bases short and J 0 bases short, with 16 bases between. Looked up from germline, CDR1 is SGHRS and CDR2 is YFSETQ. This CDR3 has 16 amino acids.

The chain employs TRBV7-2 and TRBJ2-7, with D possibly TRBD2 on 7 matching bases. Germline V gene data show CDR1 as SGHTA and CDR2 as FQGNSA. V lost 3 bases and J 4 bases, leaving 13 bases between the germline ends. There are 14 residues in the CDR3. The CDR3 sequence is CASSFGGRRYEQYF. CDR3 nucleotide sequence: TGTGCCAGCAGCTTCGGGGGGCGCCGGTACGAGCAGTACTTC.

CDR3 in amino acids: CASSPKQVSVYGYTF. Here the CDR3 DNA reads TGTGCCAGCAGCCCCAAGCAGGTGTCTGTCTATGGCTACACCTTC. J is TRBJ1-2 and V is TRBV9; D unresolved. Trimming took 4 bases from V and 4 from J, leaving 17 bases between them. Germline V gene data show CDR1 as SGDLS and CDR2 as YYNGEE. The CDR3 consists of 15 residues.

The CDR3 region is CASSPSWNTEAFF. The CDR3 nucleotides read TGTGCCAGCAGTCCCTCCTGGAACACTGAAGCTTTCTTT. V and J are TRBV28 and TRBJ1-1; D is undetermined. The CDR3 spans 13 residues. The V and J ends lost 5 bases and 1 base respectively, with 8 bases between them. Looked up from germline, CDR1 is MDHEN and CDR2 is SYDVKM.

The chain couples TRBV27 to TRBJ1-1, with unresolved D. The CDR3 contains 12 residues. The germline V gene encodes CDR1 MNHEY and CDR2 SMNVEV (reference sequence). The ends were cut back, 6 bases at V and 10 bases at J, with 15 bases in the middle. CDR3 DNA sequence: TGTGCCAGCAGGACAAACAGCGGCCGAGCTTTCTTT. It translates to CASRTNSGRAFF.

The chain combines TRBV6-4 with TRBJ1-1; D is ambiguous. The CDR3 consists of 13 residues. The ends were cut back, 6 bases at V and 1 base at J, with 9 bases in the middle. CDR1 and CDR2 from the germline V gene are MRHNA and SNTAGT. The CDR3 DNA sequence: TGTGCCAGCAGCCTAATCCCGAACACTGAAGCTTTCTTT. This sequence encodes CASSLIPNTEAFF.

The chain links TRBV4-1 to TRBJ1-2, with D unclear. The CDR3 spans 15 residues. V shed 0 bases and J shed 4 bases, with 12 bases lying between them. CDR1 and CDR2 from the germline V gene are MGHRA and YSYEKL. The CDR3: CASSQDRSVPYGYTF. CDR3 in DNA: TGCGCCAGCAGCCAAGATCGTAGTGTACCCTATGGCTACACCTTC.

On this clone: This sample also contains other DNA sequences that code for the same CDR3. In nucleotides, the CDR3 is TGTGCCAGCTCACCTGGGACAGGGAGCTACGAGCAGTACTTC. Its protein product is CASSPGTGSYEQYF. This chain connects TRBV18 to TRBJ2-7, with 9 bases that match TRBD1. CDR1 KGHSH and CDR2 LQKENI come from the germline V gene. J lost 3 bases, V lost 3 bases, and 3 bases had no gene match. This CDR3 spans 14 amino acids. The full variable domain, completed using reference TRBV18 and TRBJ2-7, is NAGVMQNPRHLVRRRGQEARLRCSPMKGHSHVYWYRQLPEEGLKFMVYLQKENIIDESGMPKERFSAEFPKEGPSILRIQQVVRGDSAAYFCASSPGTGSYEQYFGPGTRLTVT.

V and J are TRBV5-1 and TRBJ2-1; D call uncertain. Germline V gene lookup returns CDR1 SGHRS and CDR2 YFSETQ. V dropped 5 bases and J dropped 6 bases, with 15 bases sitting between them. This CDR3 spans 14 amino acids. The CDR3 bases are TGCGCCAGCAGTCCCGCTGGGCCCGGCAATGAGCAGTTCTTC. Translating gives CASSPAGPGNEQFF.

The rearrangement uses TRBV9 and TRBJ1-1; D ambiguous. Trimming took 2 bases from V and 0 from J, leaving 8 bases between them. Germline assignment: CDR1 SGDLS and CDR2 YYNGEE. The CDR3 has 14 residues. CDR3 sequence: CASSVLSLNTEAFF. As DNA, the CDR3 is TGTGCCAGCAGCGTTCTGAGTCTGAACACTGAAGCTTTCTTT.

This sequence joins TRBV6-6 and TRBJ1-6, with 12 bases lining up with TRBD1. The germline gives CDR1 MNHNY, CDR2 SVGAGI (reference sequence). There are 14 residues in the CDR3. Trimming at V came to 5 bases and at J to 13 bases, leaving 6 bases not matched to a gene. The CDR3 bases are TGTGCCAGCAGTCCGGGACAGGGGGCGCGGCCCCTCCACTTT. As protein: CASSPGQGARPLHF.

V and J are TRBV29-1 and TRBJ1-1; no reliable D call. Trimming removed 1 base at V and 5 bases at J, with 14 bases between. Germline V CDR1 and CDR2: SQVTM, ANQGSEA. CDR3 length: 14 amino acids. As DNA, the CDR3 is TGCAGCGTTGAAGTGCCGGTAGACAAAACTGAAGCTTTCTTT. Protein: CSVEVPVDKTEAFF.

V usage is TRBV9 and J usage is TRBJ1-1; 8 bases map to TRBD1. The V gene end was trimmed by 0 bases and the J gene end by 1 base; junction bases not matched to a gene: 8. CDR1 SGDLS and CDR2 YYNGEE come from the germline V gene. The CDR3 contains 17 residues. The CDR3 coding sequence is TGTGCCAGCAGCGTAGTACCAGGGGGCTATGCGAACACTGAAGCTTTCTTT. Protein product: CASSVVPGGYANTEAFF.

The chain joins TRBV15 to TRBJ2-1; the D is unclear. The germline V and J ends were trimmed by 4 bases and 0 bases, with 13 bases remaining between them. Germline-derived CDR1 and CDR2 are LNHNV and YYDKDF (reference sequence). CDR3 length: 16 residues. In DNA, the CDR3 is TGTGCCACCAGCACCGACACGGTAAGCTCCTACAATGAGCAGTTCTTC. The encoded protein is CATSTDTVSSYNEQFF.